Listed below are T cell receptor beta chains from one sample, sequenced in a study of cytomegalovirus exposure and HLA in healthy donors. This table comes from immunoSEQ multiplex PCR, and its TCRdb copy is limited to in-frame clones, with some not included. The data show 100,000 or so clones, around 82% seen once. Sequencing input: PBMCs. Every receptor here comes from a woman in her fifties or sixties in good health and CMV-seropositive. Both conserved end residues are part of each CDR3. A D gene is named only where the DNA matches it firmly. A row's size may be missing; if present it is once, few, many or a size class.

NA	TRBV29-1	TRBJ1-5	TRBD1	TGCAGCGTGACGGGACAGGGGGTGGATCAGCCCCAGCATTTT	CSVTGQGVDQPQHF
NA	TRBV5-1	TRBJ1-1	NA	TGCGCCAGCAGCTTCAGGGCCGACAGGCCTGCAAACACTGAAGCTTTCTTT	CASSFRADRPANTEAFF
once	TRBV27	TRBJ2-5	NA	TGTGCCAGCAGTTCGGGGGGCAGACAAGAGACCCAGTACTTC	CASSSGGRQETQYF
NA	TRBV6-4	TRBJ2-7	NA	TGTGCCAGCAGTGTGGGCCCCGGGGATACCTACGAGCAGTACTTC	CASSVGPGDTYEQYF
few	TRBV6-1	TRBJ2-7	TRBD1	TGTGCCAGCATTTCGGGACAGGGGACGTACGAGCAGTACTTC	CASISGQGTYEQYF
NA	TRBV7-9	TRBJ2-5	TRBD1	TGTGCCAGCAGCCGGCGACAGGGGGGCGAGACCCAGTACTTC	CASSRRQGGETQYF
NA	TRBV7-9	TRBJ1-1	NA	TGTGCCAGCAGCCTCCCCAGGGGCAGGGTGAACACTGAAGCTTTCTTT	CASSLPRGRVNTEAFF
NA	TRBV9	TRBJ1-4	NA	TGTGCCAGCAGCGTAGGGACTGCAACTAATGAAAAACTGTTTTTT	CASSVGTATNEKLFF
NA	TRBV7-3	TRBJ2-5	TRBD2	TGTGCCAGCAGCTTGGGACTAGCGGTCATGGAGACCCAGTACTTC	CASSLGLAVMETQYF
NA	TRBV7-9	TRBJ2-7	NA	TGTTCCAGCAGCTTAGACGGAGACGAGCAGTACTTC	CSSSLDGDEQYF
NA	TRBV5-1	TRBJ1-4	NA	TGCGCCGGCAGCCCCGGCCCCGGAGGGGAAAAACTGTTTTTT	CAGSPGPGGEKLFF
NA	TRBV25-1	TRBJ2-2	TRBD2	TGTGCCAGCAGTGTTCTCAGCGGGGGGGCCACCGGGGAGCTGTTTTTT	CASSVLSGGATGELFF
NA	TRBV27	TRBJ2-7	TRBD1	TGTGCCAGCAGTTTCAGGACAGGGACCTACGAGCAGTACTTC	CASSFRTGTYEQYF
NA	TRBV7-8	TRBJ1-2	TRBD1	TGTGCCAGCAGCCCGACAGGGGGCGCTGGTGGCTACACCTTC	CASSPTGGAGGYTF
NA	TRBV18	TRBJ2-7	TRBD2	TGTGCCAGCTCACCACCGAGCGGGAGGGCCGCCTACGAGCAGTACTTC	CASSPPSGRAAYEQYF
NA	TRBV2	TRBJ1-1	NA	TGTGCCAGCAGTGAAGCGGAATCTTCGGGCACTGAAGCTTTCTTT	CASSEAESSGTEAFF
NA	TRBV4-1	TRBJ2-2	TRBD1	TGCGCCAGCAGCCGATGGACAGGGACGGACACCGGGGAGCTGTTTTTT	CASSRWTGTDTGELFF
once	TRBV7-9	TRBJ1-1	NA	TGTTCCAGCAGCTTAGGCTTTCCAGGGGACACTGAAGCTTTCTTT	CSSSLGFPGDTEAFF
NA	TRBV14	TRBJ1-1	NA	TGTGCCAGCAGCTCCCTGTTCTTCAACACTGAAGCTTTCTTT	CASSSLFFNTEAFF
NA	TRBV5-1	TRBJ1-2	TRBD1	TGCGCCAGCAGCGCGGGACAGCCGGCACTCTATGGCTACACCTTC	CASSAGQPALYGYTF
NA	TRBV6-5	TRBJ1-5	TRBD1	TGTGCCTCCAGGGGGAGGAACAGCAATCAGCCCCAGCATTTT	CASRGRNSNQPQHF
NA	TRBV4-1	TRBJ1-6	NA	TGCGCCAGCAGCCTGCCAGATCTCTATAATTCACCCCTCCACTTT	CASSLPDLYNSPLHF
NA	TRBV6-6	TRBJ2-2	TRBD2	TGTGCCAGCAGTCCTACTAGCGTACACACCGGGGAGCTGTTTTTT	CASSPTSVHTGELFF
few	TRBV9	TRBJ2-1	TRBD2	TGTGCCAGCAGCGCCGTGGGGACTAGCGGACGGCATGAGCAGTTCTTC	CASSAVGTSGRHEQFF
NA	TRBV5-5	TRBJ2-1	NA	TGTGCCAGCAACCTAGGAATCAACAATGAGCAGTTCTTC	CASNLGINNEQFF
NA	TRBV7-8	TRBJ1-2	TRBD1	TGTGCCAGCAGCTTAGGGGGACAGATCTATGGCTACACCTTC	CASSLGGQIYGYTF
few	TRBV10-3	TRBJ2-1	NA	TGTGCCATCAGTCCGGGGGGCCGCAATGAGCAGTTCTTC	CAISPGGRNEQFF
NA	TRBV11-1	TRBJ2-7	TRBD2	TGTGCCAGCAGCTTTCTAGCGGGCTCTACCTACGAGCAGTACTTC	CASSFLAGSTYEQYF
few	TRBV13	TRBJ2-7	TRBD2	TGTGCCACCCGGAGAGCGGGGCCAGCGGGATACGAGCAGTACTTC	CATRRAGPAGYEQYF